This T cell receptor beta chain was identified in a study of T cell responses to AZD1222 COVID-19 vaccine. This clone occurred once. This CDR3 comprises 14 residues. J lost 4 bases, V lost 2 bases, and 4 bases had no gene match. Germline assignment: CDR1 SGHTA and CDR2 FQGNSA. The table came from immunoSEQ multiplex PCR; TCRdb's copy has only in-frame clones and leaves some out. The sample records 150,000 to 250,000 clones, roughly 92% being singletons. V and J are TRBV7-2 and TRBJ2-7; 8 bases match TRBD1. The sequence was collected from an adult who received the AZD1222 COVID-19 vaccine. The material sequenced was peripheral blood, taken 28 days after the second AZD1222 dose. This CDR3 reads CASSLRDRGYEQYF. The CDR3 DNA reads TGTGCCAGCAGCTTAAGAGACAGGGGATACGAGCAGTACTTC.